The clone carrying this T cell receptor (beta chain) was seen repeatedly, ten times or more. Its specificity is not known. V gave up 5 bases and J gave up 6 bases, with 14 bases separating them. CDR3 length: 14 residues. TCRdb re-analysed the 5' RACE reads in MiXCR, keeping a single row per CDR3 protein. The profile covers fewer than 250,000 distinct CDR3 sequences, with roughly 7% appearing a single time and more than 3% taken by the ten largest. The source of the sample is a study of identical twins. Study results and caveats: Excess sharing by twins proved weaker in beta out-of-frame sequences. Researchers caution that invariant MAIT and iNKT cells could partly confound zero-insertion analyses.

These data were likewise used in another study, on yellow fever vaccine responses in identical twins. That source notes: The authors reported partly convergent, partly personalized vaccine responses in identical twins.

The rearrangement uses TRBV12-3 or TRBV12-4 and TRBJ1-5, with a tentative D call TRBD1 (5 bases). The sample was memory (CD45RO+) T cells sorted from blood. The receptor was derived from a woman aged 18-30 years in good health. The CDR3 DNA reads TGTGCCAGCAGTCCACGCGGGGCGGGTCAGCCCCAGCATTTT. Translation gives CASSPRGAGQPQHF.